This is a list of T cell receptor beta chains from one sample in a study of T cell responses to AZD1222 COVID-19 vaccine. Data came from immunoSEQ multiplex PCR; TCRdb stores just in-frame clones and leaves some out. The data show around 100,000 clones, with around 88% seen just once and around 7% held by the top ten. The source material was peripheral blood, sampled on day 0 of AZD1222 vaccination. The receptors come from an adult in good health. The CDR3 runs from the conserved cysteine through the conserved F or W. Fields, in order: D gene, J gene, clone size, V gene, CDR3 DNA, CDR3 protein. The D gene is left open where the match is weak. Expanded clones get a size class; other rows say once, few or many, or leave the size out.

>.|TRBJ1-6|.|TRBV28
TGTGCCAGCAGTTTGGGGGCTAGAAATTCACCCCTCCACTTT
CASSLGARNSPLHF
>.|TRBJ2-1|.|TRBV7-2
TGTGCCAGCAGCTTAACCAGAAACAATGAGCAGTTCTTC
CASSLTRNNEQFF
>TRBD1|TRBJ2-1|.|TRBV5-4
TGTGCCAGCAGCGCCCCGACAGGGGGCGAATACAATGAGCAGTTCTTC
CASSAPTGGEYNEQFF
>TRBD2|TRBJ2-3|.|TRBV5-1
TGCGCCAGCAGCTACAGAGGGACTAGCGGTGTCACAGATACGCAGTATTTT
CASSYRGTSGVTDTQYF
>.|TRBJ1-5|.|TRBV10-3
TGTGCCATCAGTGAGTCGTTGGGCCAGAGCTATAGCAATCAGCCCCAGCATTTT
CAISESLGQSYSNQPQHF
>.|TRBJ2-2|.|TRBV7-9
TGTGCCAGCAGCTTAGGGGTCTCTACGAACACCGGGGAGCTGTTTTTT
CASSLGVSTNTGELFF
>.|TRBJ1-5|.|TRBV28
TGTGCCAGCAGTTCATCCCAGGGAGTCGGGCAGCCCCAGCATTTT
CASSSSQGVGQPQHF
>TRBD1|TRBJ1-1|once|TRBV29-1
TGCAGCGTTTCGGGACAGGGTTTAACTGAAGCTTTCTTT
CSVSGQGLTEAFF
>.|TRBJ2-1|once|TRBV4-2
TGTGCCAGCAGCCAAGGGGTGGGGGGGCCTTGGAATGAGCAGTTCTTC
CASSQGVGGPWNEQFF
>TRBD1|TRBJ1-4|.|TRBV12-5
TGTGCTAGTGGTTTGGTTCGTTGGACAGGGGGCAAAAAACTGTTTTTT
CASGLVRWTGGKKLFF
>TRBD1|TRBJ1-4|.|TRBV15
TGTGCCACCAGCAGAGCGCTTACAGGGGGCGATGAAAAACTGTTTTTT
CATSRALTGGDEKLFF
>TRBD1|TRBJ2-7|.|TRBV5-8
TGTGCCAGCAGCAGGGACAGGGGCTACGAGCAGTACTTC
CASSRDRGYEQYF
>.|TRBJ1-3|.|TRBV2
TGTGCCAGCAGTCGGACTGGAAACACCATATATTTT
CASSRTGNTIYF
>.|TRBJ2-5|.|TRBV5-1
TGCGCCAGCAGCTTGGGAGCAGGGGCCGACCAAGAGACCCAGTACTTC
CASSLGAGADQETQYF
>TRBD1|TRBJ1-2|.|TRBV14
TGTGCCAGCAGCCCTAGACAGGGAGGCTATGGCTACACCTTC
CASSPRQGGYGYTF
>.|TRBJ1-4|.|TRBV6-2/TRBV6-3
TGTGCCAGCAGTTACGACCGTTCGCCGACAACTAATGAAAAACTGTTTTTT
CASSYDRSPTTNEKLFF
>.|TRBJ1-1|.|TRBV14
TGTGCCAGCAGCGGCACAGGGTATTGGACTGAAGCTTTCTTT
CASSGTGYWTEAFF
>.|TRBJ2-3|.|TRBV27
TGTGCCAGCAGTTCCTCCGCGCGGGGGCAGTATTTT
CASSSSARGQYF
>.|TRBJ1-2|once|TRBV28
TGTGCCAGCAGTTTGTCAGGGGAGGATGGCTACACCTTC
CASSLSGEDGYTF
>TRBD2|TRBJ2-2|.|TRBV4-3
TGCGCCAGCAGCCAAGCTCTAGCGGGAGGCCCCGGGGAGCTGTTTTTT
CASSQALAGGPGELFF
>.|TRBJ1-1|.|TRBV9
TGTGCCAGCAGCGTAGCCGACGGGAGGGCGAACACTGAAGCTTTCTTT
CASSVADGRANTEAFF
>TRBD1|TRBJ2-3|.|TRBV5-1
TGCGCCAGCAGACGGACAGGGGGTAGCACAGATACGCAGTATTTT
CASRRTGGSTDTQYF
>TRBD2|TRBJ2-3|.|TRBV30
TGTGCCTGGAGCCGGCTAGCGGGAGCAGATACGCAGTATTTT
CAWSRLAGADTQYF
>TRBD2|TRBJ2-1|.|TRBV29-1
TGCAGCGCCGGGACTAGCGGGGGTTCCTCCTACAATGAGCAGTTCTTC
CSAGTSGGSSYNEQFF
>TRBD1|TRBJ1-1|.|TRBV4-1
TGCGCCAGCAGCCCTGCGGGACAGGCGGGGGACACTGAAGCTTTCTTT
CASSPAGQAGDTEAFF
>.|TRBJ1-1|.|TRBV3-1/TRBV3-2
TGTGCCAGCAGCCAAGGGACGGGGGGCACTGAAGCTTTCTTT
CASSQGTGGTEAFF
>.|TRBJ1-4|.|TRBV3-1/TRBV3-2
TGTGCCAGCAGCCAAGATTGGATCCAGGGGCCGACTAATGAAAAACTGTTTTTT
CASSQDWIQGPTNEKLFF
>TRBD2|TRBJ2-2|.|TRBV2
TGTGCCAGCAGTCTTTCCCGGGGGGGCTTCACCGGGGAGCTGTTTTTT
CASSLSRGGFTGELFF
>.|TRBJ1-2|.|TRBV18
TGTGCCAGCTCACCGACACAGGGAGCTGAAGGCTACACCTTC
CASSPTQGAEGYTF
>TRBD1|TRBJ1-4|once|TRBV2
TGTGCCAGCACTCGGGACAGATTCTCCGCAACTAATGAAAAACTGTTTTTT
CASTRDRFSATNEKLFF
>.|TRBJ2-3|.|TRBV7-9
TGTGCCAGCAGCTTCGGACTGGAACCAGATACGCAGTATTTT
CASSFGLEPDTQYF
>.|TRBJ1-1|.|TRBV2
TGTGCCAGGCAGGGGTATCTAACGGCTGAAGCTTTCTTT
CARQGYLTAEAFF
>TRBD2|TRBJ2-1|.|TRBV7-8
TGTGCCAGCAGCGTTACTAGCGGGGCCGACAATGAGCAGTTCTTC
CASSVTSGADNEQFF